This T cell receptor (beta chain) was obtained from a study of OX40 agonist ivuxolimab in advanced cancers. Study background: Patients with prior anti-PD-1, anti-PD-L1 or anti-CTLA-4 therapy were eligible; approximately 37% had some. Three patients, one with hepatocellular carcinoma and two with cutaneous melanoma, responded partially.

Systemic immunosuppression or a history of autoimmune disease excluded patients. The CDR3 spans 11 residues. Germline CDR1 reads MDHEN; CDR2 reads SYDVKM. Trimming stripped 2 bases from V and 6 bases from J, with 1 base between. Using immunoSEQ multiplex PCR, the repertoire was profiled, and TCRdb retains in-frame clones only, with some absent. Of roughly 87,000 clones in the sample, about 89% were seen once. The TCR comes from an adult with an advanced solid tumor such as melanoma, head and neck, liver or kidney cancer. The material was CD4+ or CD8+ T cells sorted from blood, obtained in a trial of the OX40 agonist ivuxolimab. This chain connects TRBV28 to TRBJ2-2, with unresolved D. The CDR3 DNA reads as TGTGCCAGCAGTTTAGCCGGGGAGCTGTTTTTT. Translation gives CASSLAGELFF.